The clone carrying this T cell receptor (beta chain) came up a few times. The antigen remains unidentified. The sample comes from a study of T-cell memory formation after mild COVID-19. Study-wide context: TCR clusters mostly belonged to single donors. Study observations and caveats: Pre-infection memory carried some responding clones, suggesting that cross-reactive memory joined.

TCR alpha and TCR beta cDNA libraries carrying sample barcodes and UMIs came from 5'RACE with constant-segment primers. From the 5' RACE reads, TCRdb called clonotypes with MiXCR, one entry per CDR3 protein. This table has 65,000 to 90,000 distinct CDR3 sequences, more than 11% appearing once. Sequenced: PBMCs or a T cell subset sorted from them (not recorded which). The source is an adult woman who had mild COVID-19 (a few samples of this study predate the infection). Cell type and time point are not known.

The CDR3 is CASSLGASGIYEQYF. As DNA, the CDR3 is TGTGCCAGCAGCTTGGGGGCTAGCGGAATCTACGAGCAGTACTTC. This sequence joins TRBV5-6 and TRBJ2-7, with TRBD2 identical over 7 bases. The junction had 6 bases not matched to a gene; V was cut back by 0 bases and J by 3 bases. Germline V CDR1 and CDR2: SGHDT, YYEEEE. CDR3 length equals 15 residues.